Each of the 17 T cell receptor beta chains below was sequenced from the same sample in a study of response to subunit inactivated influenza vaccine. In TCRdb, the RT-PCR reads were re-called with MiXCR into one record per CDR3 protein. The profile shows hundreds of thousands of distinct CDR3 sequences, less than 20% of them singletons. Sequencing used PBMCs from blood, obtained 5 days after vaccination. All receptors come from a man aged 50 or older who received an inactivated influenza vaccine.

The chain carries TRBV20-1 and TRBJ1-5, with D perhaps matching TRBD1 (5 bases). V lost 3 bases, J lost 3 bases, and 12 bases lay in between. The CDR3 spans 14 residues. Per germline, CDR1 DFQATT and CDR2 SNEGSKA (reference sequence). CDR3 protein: CSASPREFNQPQHF. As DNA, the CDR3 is TGCAGTGCTAGCCCCAGGGAATTCAATCAGCCCCAGCATTTT.

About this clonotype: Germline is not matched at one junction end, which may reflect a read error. The CDR3 protein is CASGLTGGEQYF. For the CDR3, the DNA is TGTGCCAGCGGCTTAACGGGGGGCGAGCAGTACTTC. The chain links TRBV7-3 to TRBJ2-7; 7 nucleotides line up with TRBD2. This CDR3 spans 12 amino acids. In germline, CDR1 is SGHTA, CDR2 FQGTGA.

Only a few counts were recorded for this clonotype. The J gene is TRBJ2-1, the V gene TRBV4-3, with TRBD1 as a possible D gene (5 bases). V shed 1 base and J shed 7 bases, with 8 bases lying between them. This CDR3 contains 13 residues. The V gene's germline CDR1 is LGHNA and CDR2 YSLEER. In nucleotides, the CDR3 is TGCGCCAGCAGCCAAGGCCGGACAAATGAGCAGTTCTTC. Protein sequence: CASSQGRTNEQFF.

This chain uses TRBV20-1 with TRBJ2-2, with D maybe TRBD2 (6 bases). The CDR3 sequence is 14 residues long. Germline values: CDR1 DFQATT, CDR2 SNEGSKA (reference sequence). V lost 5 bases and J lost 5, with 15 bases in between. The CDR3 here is CSALADRTTGELFF. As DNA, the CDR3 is TGCAGTGCTTTAGCGGACCGAACAACCGGGGAGCTGTTTTTT.

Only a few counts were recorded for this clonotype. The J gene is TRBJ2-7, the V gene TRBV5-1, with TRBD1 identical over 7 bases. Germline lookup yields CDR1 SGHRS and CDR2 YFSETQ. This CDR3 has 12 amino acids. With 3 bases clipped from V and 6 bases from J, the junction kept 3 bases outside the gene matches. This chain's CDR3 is CASSSTGSEQYF. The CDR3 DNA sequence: TGCGCCAGCAGCTCGACAGGGTCCGAGCAGTACTTC.

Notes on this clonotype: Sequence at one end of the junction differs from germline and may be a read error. The CDR3 DNA follows: TGCAGTGCTCCGGGACTAGCGGGTTCACTCTCCAACGAGCAGTACTTC. Protein: CSAPGLAGSLSNEQYF. V gene TRBV20-1 combines with J gene TRBJ2-7; 12 positions agree with TRBD2. Germline CDR1 DFQATT, CDR2 SNEGSKA (reference sequence). This CDR3 is built from 16 residues.

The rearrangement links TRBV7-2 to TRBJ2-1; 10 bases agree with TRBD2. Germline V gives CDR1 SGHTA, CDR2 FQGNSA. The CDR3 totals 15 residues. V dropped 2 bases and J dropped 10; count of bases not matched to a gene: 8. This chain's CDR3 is CASSLLSGRAREQFF. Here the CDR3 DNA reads TGTGCCAGCAGCTTACTCAGCGGGAGGGCCAGGGAGCAGTTCTTC.

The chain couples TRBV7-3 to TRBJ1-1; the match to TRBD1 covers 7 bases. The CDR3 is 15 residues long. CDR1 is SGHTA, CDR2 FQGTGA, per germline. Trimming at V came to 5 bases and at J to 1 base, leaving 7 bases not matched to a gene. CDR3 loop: CASSDRVRENTEAFF. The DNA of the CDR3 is TGTGCCAGCAGCGACAGGGTTAGAGAGAACACTGAAGCTTTCTTT.

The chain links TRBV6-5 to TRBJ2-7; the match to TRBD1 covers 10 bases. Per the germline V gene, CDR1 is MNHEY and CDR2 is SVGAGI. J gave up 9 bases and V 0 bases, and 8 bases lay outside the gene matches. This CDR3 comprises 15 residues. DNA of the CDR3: TGTGCCAGCAGTTACTCTAATCAAGGACAGGGGGGGCAGTACTTC. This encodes CASSYSNQGQGGQYF.

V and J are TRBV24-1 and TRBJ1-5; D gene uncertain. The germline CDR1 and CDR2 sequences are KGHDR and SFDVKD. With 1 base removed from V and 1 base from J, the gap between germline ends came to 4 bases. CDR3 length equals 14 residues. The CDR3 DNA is TGTGCCACCAGTGATTTAAAGAGCAATCAGCCCCAGCATTTT. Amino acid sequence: CATSDLKSNQPQHF.

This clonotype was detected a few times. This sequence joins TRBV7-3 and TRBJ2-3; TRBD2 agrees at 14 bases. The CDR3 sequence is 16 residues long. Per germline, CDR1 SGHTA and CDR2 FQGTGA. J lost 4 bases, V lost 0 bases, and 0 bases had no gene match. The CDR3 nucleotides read TGTGCCAGCAGCTTAACGGGACTAGCGGGAGCAGATACGCAGTATTTT. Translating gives CASSLTGLAGADTQYF. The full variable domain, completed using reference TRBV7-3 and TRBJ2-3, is GAGVSQTPSNKVTEKGKYVELRCDPISGHTALYWYRQSLGQGPEFLIYFQGTGAADDSGLPNDRFFAVRPEGSVSTLKIQRTERGDSAVYLCASSLTGLAGADTQYFGPGTRLTVL.

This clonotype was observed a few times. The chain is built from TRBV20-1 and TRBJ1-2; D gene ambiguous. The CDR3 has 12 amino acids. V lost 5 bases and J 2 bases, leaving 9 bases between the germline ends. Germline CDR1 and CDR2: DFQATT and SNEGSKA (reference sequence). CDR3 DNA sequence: TGCAGTGCTCCTAAGGCCAACTATGGCTACACCTTC. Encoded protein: CSAPKANYGYTF.

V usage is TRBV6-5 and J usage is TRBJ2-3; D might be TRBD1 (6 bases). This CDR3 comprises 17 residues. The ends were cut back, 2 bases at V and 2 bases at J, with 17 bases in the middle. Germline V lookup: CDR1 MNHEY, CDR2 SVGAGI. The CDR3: CASSYNLGTTDTDTQYF. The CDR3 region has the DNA TGTGCCAGCAGTTACAATCTCGGGACAACAGACACAGATACGCAGTATTTT.

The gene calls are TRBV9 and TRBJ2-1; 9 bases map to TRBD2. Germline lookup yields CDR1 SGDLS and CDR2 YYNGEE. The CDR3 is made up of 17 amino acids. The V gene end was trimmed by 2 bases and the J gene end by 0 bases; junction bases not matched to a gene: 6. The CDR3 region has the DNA TGTGCCAGCAGCGTCGGGCTAGCGGGATCCTCCTACAATGAGCAGTTCTTC. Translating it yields CASSVGLAGSSYNEQFF.

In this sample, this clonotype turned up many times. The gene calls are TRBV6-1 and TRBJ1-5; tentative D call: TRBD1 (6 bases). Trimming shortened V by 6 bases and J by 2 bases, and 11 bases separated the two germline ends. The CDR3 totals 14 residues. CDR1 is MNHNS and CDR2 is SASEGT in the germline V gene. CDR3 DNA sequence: TGTGCCAGCAGCTCGCGGACAGGCAATCAGCCCCAGCATTTT. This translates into CASSSRTGNQPQHF.

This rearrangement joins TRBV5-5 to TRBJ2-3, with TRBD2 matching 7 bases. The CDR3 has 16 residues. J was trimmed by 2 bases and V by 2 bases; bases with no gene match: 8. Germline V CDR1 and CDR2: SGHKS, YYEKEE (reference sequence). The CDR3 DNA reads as TGTGCCAGCAGCTTTTCATTCGCGGGGGTCACAGATACGCAGTATTTT. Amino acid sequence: CASSFSFAGVTDTQYF.

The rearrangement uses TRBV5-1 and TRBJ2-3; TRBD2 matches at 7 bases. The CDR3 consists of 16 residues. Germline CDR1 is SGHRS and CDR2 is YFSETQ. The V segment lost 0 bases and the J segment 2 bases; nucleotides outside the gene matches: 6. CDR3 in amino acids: CASSLDPAGPTDTQYF. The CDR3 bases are TGCGCCAGCAGCTTGGATCCAGCGGGGCCCACAGATACGCAGTATTTT.